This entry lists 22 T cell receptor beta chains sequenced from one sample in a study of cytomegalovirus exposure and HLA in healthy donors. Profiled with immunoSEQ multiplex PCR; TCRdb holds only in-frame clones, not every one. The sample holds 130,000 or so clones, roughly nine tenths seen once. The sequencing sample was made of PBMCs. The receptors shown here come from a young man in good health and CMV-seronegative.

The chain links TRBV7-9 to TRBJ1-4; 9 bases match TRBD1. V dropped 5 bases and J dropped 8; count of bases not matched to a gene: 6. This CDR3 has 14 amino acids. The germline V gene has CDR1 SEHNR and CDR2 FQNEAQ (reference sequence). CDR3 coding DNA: TGTGCCAGCAGCCTAGGGACAGGGAGAGAAAAACTGTTTTTT. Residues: CASSLGTGREKLFF.

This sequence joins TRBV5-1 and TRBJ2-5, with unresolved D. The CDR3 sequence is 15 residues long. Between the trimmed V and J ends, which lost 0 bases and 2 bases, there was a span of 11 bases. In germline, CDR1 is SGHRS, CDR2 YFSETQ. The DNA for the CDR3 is TGCGCCAGCAGCTTGGCCGTAACAGTACAAGAGACCCAGTACTTC. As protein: CASSLAVTVQETQYF.

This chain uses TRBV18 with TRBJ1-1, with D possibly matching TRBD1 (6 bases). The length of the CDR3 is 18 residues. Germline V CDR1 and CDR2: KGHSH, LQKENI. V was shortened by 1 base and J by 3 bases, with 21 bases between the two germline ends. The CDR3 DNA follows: TGTGCCAGCTCACCACAGGTGGGGGCGAATGGGGGAGACACTGAAGCTTTCTTT. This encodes CASSPQVGANGGDTEAFF. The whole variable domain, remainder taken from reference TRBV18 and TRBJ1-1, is NAGVMQNPRHLVRRRGQEARLRCSPMKGHSHVYWYRQLPEEGLKFMVYLQKENIIDESGMPKERFSAEFPKEGPSILRIQQVVRGDSAAYFCASSPQVGANGGDTEAFFGQGTRLTVV.

CDR3 DNA: TGTGCCAGCAGGTTCGGAGGGAGCTCCTACAATGAGCAGTTCTTC. This sequence encodes CASRFGGSSYNEQFF. The chain is built from TRBV5-6 and TRBJ2-1, with a tentative D call TRBD2 (6 bases). Germline CDR1 and CDR2: SGHDT and YYEEEE. The V end was cut by 5 bases, the J end by 0 bases, with 12 bases between. There are 15 residues in the CDR3. Supplemented by reference TRBV5-6 and TRBJ2-1, the full variable domain reads DAGVTQSPTHLIKTRGQQVTLRCSPKSGHDTVSWYQQALGQGPQFIFQYYEEEERQRGNFPDRFSGHQFPNYSSELNVNALLLGDSALYLCASRFGGSSYNEQFFGPGTRLTVL.

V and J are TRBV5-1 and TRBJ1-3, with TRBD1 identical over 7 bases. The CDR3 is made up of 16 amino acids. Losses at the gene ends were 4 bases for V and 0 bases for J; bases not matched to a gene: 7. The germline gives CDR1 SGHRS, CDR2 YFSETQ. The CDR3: CASSQQGPSSGNTIYF. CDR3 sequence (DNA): TGCGCCAGCAGCCAACAGGGGCCCAGCTCTGGAAACACCATATATTTT.

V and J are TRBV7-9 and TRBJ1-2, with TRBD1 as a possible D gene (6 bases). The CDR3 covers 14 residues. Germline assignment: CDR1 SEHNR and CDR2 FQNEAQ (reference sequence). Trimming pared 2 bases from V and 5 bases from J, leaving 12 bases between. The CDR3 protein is CASSLIARGYGYTF. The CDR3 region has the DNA TGTGCCAGCAGCTTAATCGCCAGGGGATATGGCTACACCTTC.

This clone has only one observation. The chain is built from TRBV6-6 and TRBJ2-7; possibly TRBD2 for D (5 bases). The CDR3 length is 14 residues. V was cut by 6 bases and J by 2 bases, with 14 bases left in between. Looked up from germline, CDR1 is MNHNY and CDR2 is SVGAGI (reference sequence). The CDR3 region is CASSPPGVPYEQYF. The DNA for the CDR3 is TGTGCCAGCAGCCCCCCCGGGGTCCCCTACGAGCAGTACTTC.

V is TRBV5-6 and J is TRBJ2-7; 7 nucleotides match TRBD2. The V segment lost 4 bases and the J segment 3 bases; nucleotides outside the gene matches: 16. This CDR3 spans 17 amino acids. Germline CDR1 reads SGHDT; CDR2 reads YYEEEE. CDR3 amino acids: CASSPGVLRGFYYEQYF. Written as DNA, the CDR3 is TGTGCCAGCAGCCCTGGGGTATTGCGGGGGTTCTACTACGAGCAGTACTTC. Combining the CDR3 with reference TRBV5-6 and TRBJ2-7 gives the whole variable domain DAGVTQSPTHLIKTRGQQVTLRCSPKSGHDTVSWYQQALGQGPQFIFQYYEEEERQRGNFPDRFSGHQFPNYSSELNVNALLLGDSALYLCASSPGVLRGFYYEQYFGPGTRLTVT.

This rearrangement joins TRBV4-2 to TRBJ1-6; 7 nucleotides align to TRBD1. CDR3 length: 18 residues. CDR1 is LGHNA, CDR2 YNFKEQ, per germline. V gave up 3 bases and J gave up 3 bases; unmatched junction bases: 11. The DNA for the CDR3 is TGTGCCAGCAGCCAGACGGGACAGCTTTTAGACTATAATTCACCCCTCCACTTT. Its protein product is CASSQTGQLLDYNSPLHF.

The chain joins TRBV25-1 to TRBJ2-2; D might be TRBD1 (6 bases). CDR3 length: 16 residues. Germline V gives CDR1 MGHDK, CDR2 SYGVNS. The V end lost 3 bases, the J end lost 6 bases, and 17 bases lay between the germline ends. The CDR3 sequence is CASSDGTKNSAGELFF. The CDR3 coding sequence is TGTGCCAGCAGTGATGGGACAAAGAACAGCGCCGGGGAGCTGTTTTTT.

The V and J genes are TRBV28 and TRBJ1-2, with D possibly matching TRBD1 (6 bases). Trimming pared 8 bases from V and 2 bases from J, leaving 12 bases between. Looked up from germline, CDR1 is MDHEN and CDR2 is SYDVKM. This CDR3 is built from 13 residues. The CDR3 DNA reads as TGTGCCAGCCGAGGACAGAGAAACTATGGCTACACCTTC. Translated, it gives CASRGQRNYGYTF.

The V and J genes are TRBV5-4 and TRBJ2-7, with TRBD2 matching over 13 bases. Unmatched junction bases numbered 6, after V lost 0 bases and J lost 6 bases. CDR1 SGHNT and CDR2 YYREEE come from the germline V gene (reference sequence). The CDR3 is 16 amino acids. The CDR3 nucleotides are TGTGCCAGCAGCTTGGGGACTAGCGGGGGAAGGGGCGAGCAGTACTTC. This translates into CASSLGTSGGRGEQYF.

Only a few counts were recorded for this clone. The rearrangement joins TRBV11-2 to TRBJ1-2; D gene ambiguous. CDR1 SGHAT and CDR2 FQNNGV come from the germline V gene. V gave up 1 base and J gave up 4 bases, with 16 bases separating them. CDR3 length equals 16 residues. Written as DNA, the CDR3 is TGTGCCAGCAGCTTAGGGACTTCAGCCGGATCCTATGGCTACACCTTC. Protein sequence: CASSLGTSAGSYGYTF.

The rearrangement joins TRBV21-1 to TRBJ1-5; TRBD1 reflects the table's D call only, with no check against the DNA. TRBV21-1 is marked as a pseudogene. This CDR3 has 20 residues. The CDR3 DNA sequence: TGTGCCAGCAGCAAAGCCGGTCGGGACAGGGGGCCCCTTAGCAATCAGCCCCAGCATTTT. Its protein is CASSKAGRDRGPLSNQPQHF.

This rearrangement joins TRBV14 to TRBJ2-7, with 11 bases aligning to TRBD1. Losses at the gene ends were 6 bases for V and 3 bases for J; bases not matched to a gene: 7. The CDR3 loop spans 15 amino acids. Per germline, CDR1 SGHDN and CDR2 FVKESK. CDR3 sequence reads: CASRGTGGLNYEQYF. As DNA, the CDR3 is TGTGCCAGCAGAGGGACAGGGGGACTAAACTACGAGCAGTACTTC.

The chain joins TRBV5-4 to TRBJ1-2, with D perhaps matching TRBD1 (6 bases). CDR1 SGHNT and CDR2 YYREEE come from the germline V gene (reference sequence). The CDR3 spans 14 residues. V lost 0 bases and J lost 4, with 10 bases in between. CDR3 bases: TGTGCCAGCAGCTTGGGGACAGCCAGCTATGGCTACACCTTC. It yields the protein CASSLGTASYGYTF. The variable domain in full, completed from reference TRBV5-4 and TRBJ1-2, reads ETGVTQSPTHLIKTRGQQVTLRCSSQSGHNTVSWYQQALGQGPQFIFQYYREEENGRGNFPPRFSGLQFPNYSSELNVNALELDDSALYLCASSLGTASYGYTFGSGTRLTVV.

In DNA form, the CDR3 reads TGTGCCAGCAGCTTCGGGACAGGGACCTACGAGCAGTACTTC. This gives the protein CASSFGTGTYEQYF. The V gene is TRBV5-6, the J gene TRBJ2-7; 9 bases fit TRBD1. This CDR3 region has 14 residues. The germline gives CDR1 SGHDT, CDR2 YYEEEE. Trimming cost V 2 bases and J 2 bases; bases outside gene matches: 2.

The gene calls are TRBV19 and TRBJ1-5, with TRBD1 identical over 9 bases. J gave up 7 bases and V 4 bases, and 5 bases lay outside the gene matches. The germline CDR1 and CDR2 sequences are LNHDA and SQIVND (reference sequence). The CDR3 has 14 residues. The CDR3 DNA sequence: TGTGCCAGTAGTACCGGGACAGGGAACCAGCCCCAGCATTTT. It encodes CASSTGTGNQPQHF. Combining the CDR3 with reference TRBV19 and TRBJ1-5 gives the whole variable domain DGGITQSPKYLFRKEGQNVTLSCEQNLNHDAMYWYRQDPGQGLRLIYYSQIVNDFQKGDIAEGYSVSREKKESFPLTVTSAQKNPTAFYLCASSTGTGNQPQHFGDGTRLSIL.

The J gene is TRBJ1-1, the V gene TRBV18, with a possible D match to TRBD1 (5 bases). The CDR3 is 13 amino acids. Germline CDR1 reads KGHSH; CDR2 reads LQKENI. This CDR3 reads CATNPGQNTEAFF. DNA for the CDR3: TGTGCTACTAATCCAGGGCAAAACACTGAAGCTTTCTTT.

CDR3 in amino acids: CASSLRESGGNSYEQYF. The CDR3 DNA follows: TGTGCCAGCAGCTTACGGGAGAGCGGGGGGAACTCCTACGAGCAGTACTTC. The chain joins TRBV7-2 to TRBJ2-7; TRBD2 aligns across 9 bases. V was pared by 2 bases and J by 0 bases, with 8 bases of the junction left unmatched. Germline CDR1 SGHTA, CDR2 FQGNSA. CDR3 size: 17 residues.

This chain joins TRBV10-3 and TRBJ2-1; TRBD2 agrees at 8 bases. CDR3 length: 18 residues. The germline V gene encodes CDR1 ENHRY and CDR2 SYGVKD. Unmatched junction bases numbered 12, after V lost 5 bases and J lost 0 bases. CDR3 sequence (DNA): TGTGCCATCAGTAGCGGGGGTTCACCCCTAAGCTCCTACAATGAGCAGTTCTTC. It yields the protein CAISSGGSPLSSYNEQFF.

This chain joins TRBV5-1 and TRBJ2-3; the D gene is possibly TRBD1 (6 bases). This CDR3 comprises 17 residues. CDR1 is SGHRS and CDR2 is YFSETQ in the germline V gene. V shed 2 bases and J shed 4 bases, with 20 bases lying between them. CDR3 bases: TGCGCCAGCAGCTTTACAGGGCAAGGAACAGTACCAGATACGCAGTATTTT. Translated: CASSFTGQGTVPDTQYF.